What follows describes a single TCR beta chain. Its antigen remains undetermined. No quality values exist for individual bases; no much larger clone is one base distant. The protocol used for the library was 5' RACE. A second PCR of about 6 to 11 cycles was run with a J-beta primer mix and a sample-barcoded 5' primer. A template-switch 5' adaptor carrying 12 random nucleotides introduced a unique molecular identifier onto each TCR beta cDNA molecule. Each sample yielded at least 2.5 million CDR3-containing paired-end reads. First-strand cDNA was synthesized from all RNA with the Mint cDNA synthesis kit, primed by a TRBC-specific oligonucleotide. Following uracil-DNA glycosylase treatment, all cDNA underwent a first 18-cycle PCR with the universal primers M1SS and BC2_uni_R. Per the original workflow: Each sample was normalized by randomly selecting 1 million high-quality reads, each carrying a distinct molecular identifier. Instead of being binned into consensus sequences, reads that shared molecular identifiers were thrown out. CDR3 identification, clonotype clustering and error correction used MiTCR with a Q25 quality threshold and the strictest error-elimination algorithm. A nonparametric unseen species model with Euler transformation was used to estimate lower-bound total TCR beta diversity. In TCRdb, the public reads were trimmed at Q25 with fastp and aligned with MiXCR, with productive beta chains retained. A single entry per CDR3 protein holds the most common genes and DNA from its merged rows. The V and J calls, along with clone size, are taken from TCRdb and not from the paper's own processing. For this sample there are approximately 1,700,000 distinct CDR3 sequences; more than 35% appear just once. 20% to 25% of the sample rests with the top ten.

This specimen comes from a study of blood T cells in healthy people across ages (dated by TCRdb to the mid-2010s). Some background on the complete study: In model experiments, template switching captured about one uniquely barcoded TCR beta cDNA molecule for every two T cells. Age-related changes in TCR beta repertoire diversity were measured in the study by deep sequencing normalized with unique cDNA molecular identifiers. The donors were split into four age groups: young (average about 16 years), middle-aged (39), aged (roughly 68) and long-lived (under 85). Donors of different ages were randomly distributed across sequencing lanes to avoid experimental bias. For two donors (one aged 18 to 30 and one aged 80 or older), the study analyzed two additional independent replicas of 1 million unique cDNA reads from the same blood draw.

Here is what the overall study found, with its caveats: Total diversity estimates from one million sequenced T cells were considered lower bounds and underestimates. Bulk unsorted PBMC profiling prevented conclusive comparison of naive and antigen-experienced compartments. Because donor CMV infection status was unknown, age-related changes in expanded clonotypes were potentially confounded. As age increased, observed TCR beta diversity per million T cells dropped in a roughly linear way, and a significant reduction was already evident by age 40. Compared with the aged group, more naive CD4+ T cells, fewer expanded clones and increased TCR diversity were shown by the long-lived group, suggesting age selection. There was a strong correlation between observed TCR beta diversity and the percentage of naive T cells measured by flow cytometry.

The approximately 39 donors, aged about 6 to 95 years, were systemically healthy Caucasian individuals from Russia. Each donor gave about 11 milliliters of peripheral blood, drawn into EDTA-treated Vacutainer tubes. PBMCs were isolated by Ficoll-Paque density-gradient centrifugation, with at least 6.5 million obtained per sample. Total RNA was extracted from PBMCs with Trizol reagent, with at least 5.5 micrograms obtained per sample. Naive CD45RAhigh/CD27high T cell percentages were measured by flow cytometry on a PBMC aliquot from every donor. The CDR3 starts with the cysteine, ends with the phenylalanine, and has 16 residues. Kept here is only the CDR3 DNA, which spans 48 bases and is read in frame from base 1. V is trimmed back by 3 bases and J by 8 bases, and the junction contains 11 bases that no gene match accounts for. Reading the germline V gene gives CDR1 MGHRA and CDR2 YSYEKL.

Here the chain combines TRBV4-1 and TRBJ2-4, and 9 junctional nucleotides match TRBD2. The sample consisted of blood. The TCR sequence derives from a human donor in good health. In nucleotide form, the sequence is TGCGCCAGCAGCCATAGAGCGGGGGGCAGTGACGACATTCAGTACTTC. Translated, it gives CASSHRAGGSDDIQYF.